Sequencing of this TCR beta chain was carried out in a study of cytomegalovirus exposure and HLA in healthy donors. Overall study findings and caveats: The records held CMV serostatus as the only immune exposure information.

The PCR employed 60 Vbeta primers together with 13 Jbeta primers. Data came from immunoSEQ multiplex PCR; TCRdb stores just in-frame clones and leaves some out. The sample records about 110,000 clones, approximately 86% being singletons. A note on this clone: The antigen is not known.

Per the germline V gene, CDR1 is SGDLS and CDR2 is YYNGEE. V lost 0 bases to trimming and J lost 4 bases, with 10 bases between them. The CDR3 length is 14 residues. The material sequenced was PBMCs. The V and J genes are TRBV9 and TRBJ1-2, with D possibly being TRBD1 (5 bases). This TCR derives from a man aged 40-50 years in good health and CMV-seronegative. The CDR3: CASSVVGDSYGYTF. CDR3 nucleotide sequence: TGTGCCAGCAGCGTAGTAGGGGACTCCTATGGCTACACCTTC.